Shown below are 3 T cell receptor beta chains from a single sample sequenced in a study of T cells in women clearing cervical HPV infection. Repertoires were generated with immunoSEQ multiplex PCR, while TCRdb's copy carries only in-frame clones and drops some. The sample shows some 40,000 clones, and approximately 1.2% sits with its ten largest clones. The material sequenced was blood buffy coat. The receptors derive from a woman between 18 and 69 years old with a cervical HPV16 infection that either progressed to CIN3+ or cleared (not recorded which).

Comment on this clone: The CDR3 extends 3 residues past the end of the read, so its final part is completed from the germline J gene. The gene calls are TRBV7-3 and TRBJ2-1; D possibly corresponds to TRBD2 (6 bases). This CDR3 has 14 amino acids. Trimming shortened V by 5 bases and J by 7 bases, and 15 bases separated the two germline ends. Germline V gene data show CDR1 as SGHTA and CDR2 as FQGTGA. Incomplete CDR3 DNA: TGTGCCAGCAGCCCGAACCGGGGACTTAATGAG. Translation: CASSPNRGLNE. The full CDR3 protein reads CASSPNRGLNEQFF.

Worth noting for this clone: Read coverage stops 3 residues before the CDR3 terminus; the germline J gene supplies the remainder. The chain carries TRBV20-1 and TRBJ1-1; 8 nucleotides agree with TRBD1. This CDR3 comprises 15 residues. The ends lost 6 bases at V and 5 bases at J; junction bases unmatched: 14. The germline gives CDR1 DFQATT, CDR2 SNEGSKA (reference sequence). The CDR3 spells CSADGTAGGRTEAFF. CDR3 bases read: TGCAGTGCCGATGGGACGGCAGGGGGCAGGACTGAA.

Points on this clone: The sequence runs out 3 residues before the end of the CDR3; the remainder is reconstructed from the germline J gene. The chain joins TRBV29-1 to TRBJ2-2; D unresolved. This CDR3 contains 13 residues. CDR1 SQVTM and CDR2 ANQGSEA come from the germline V gene. The CDR3 bases that were read are TGCAGCGTTAGGAGCCCAACTAATGAAAAG. It specifies CSVRSPTNEK. The full CDR3 is CSVRSPTNEKLFF.